The sequence of this T cell receptor (beta chain) was determined in a study of shared clonotypes between healthy human individuals. It was CD45RO-negative cells, positively selected for CCR7, that made up naive CD8 cells, with terminally differentiated effector memory CD45RA+ cells excluded. About this clone: Antigen unknown.

Study-wide results and caveats: The naive CD4 repertoires of several donors were compared, and around 5% of clonotypes were shared.

About 30,000 T cell genomes, or about 200 ng DNA, went into the sorted-subset replicate PCRs. The table came from immunoSEQ multiplex PCR; TCRdb's copy has only in-frame clones and leaves some out. The sample shows roughly 590,000 clones, 95% to 96% of them seen only once. The clonotype comes from a woman in her 30s in good health. Sequenced material: naive CD8+ T cells sorted from blood.

Here the CDR3 reads CASSDILGGTEAFF. The CDR3 nucleotides read TGTGCCAGCAGTGACATACTAGGAGGCACTGAAGCTTTCTTT. This chain links TRBV28 with TRBJ1-1, with D hard to call. The CDR3 is 14 amino acids. V was pared by 5 bases and J by 4 bases, with 14 bases between. Germline values: CDR1 MDHEN, CDR2 SYDVKM.